This is a list of T cell receptor beta chains from one sample in a study of blood T cells in healthy people across ages. TCRdb itself ran the 5' RACE reads through MiXCR, one entry per CDR3 protein. The repertoire includes under 2,000,000 distinct CDR3 sequences, around 50% of them detected once, and 2.1% sits in the top ten. The specimen sequenced was blood. Receptor source: a woman aged 40 to 50 in good health. Both conserved end residues are part of each CDR3. Each record gives: J gene, clone size, V gene, D gene, CDR3 protein, CDR3 DNA. The D gene is left open where the match is weak. Size values are once, few and many counts, or a class for expanded clones, and some rows have none.

J: TRBJ2-1; size: many; V: TRBV7-2; D: -; CDR3: CASSPGGYNEQFF; DNA: TGTGCCAGCAGCCCCGGAGGGTACAATGAGCAGTTCTTC
J: TRBJ2-3; size: few; V: TRBV7-2; D: -; CDR3: CASSLARGAGTQYF; DNA: TGTGCCAGCAGCTTAGCCAGGGGGGCAGGAACGCAGTATTTT
J: TRBJ2-5; size: few; V: TRBV6-5; D: -; CDR3: CASSRPGNQYF; DNA: TGTGCCAGCAGCCGTCCAGGGAACCAGTACTTC
J: TRBJ2-4; size: few; V: TRBV6-5; D: TRBD2; CDR3: CASSYLLAGGMVKNIQYF; DNA: TGTGCCAGCAGTTACCTACTAGCGGGGGGGATGGTCAAAAACATTCAGTACTTC
J: TRBJ2-3; size: few; V: TRBV7-2; D: -; CDR3: CASSLGHLAGSGTDTQYF; DNA: TGTGCCAGCAGCTTAGGCCACCTGGCGGGGTCGGGCACAGATACGCAGTATTTT
J: TRBJ1-2; size: -; V: TRBV18; D: TRBD1; CDR3: CANSPGQGANYGYTF; DNA: TGTGCCAACTCACCTGGACAGGGCGCTAACTATGGCTACACCTTC
J: TRBJ2-1; size: few; V: TRBV29-1; D: TRBD2; CDR3: CSALAGYNEQFF; DNA: TGCAGCGCTTTAGCGGGGTACAATGAGCAGTTCTTC
J: TRBJ2-7; size: -; V: TRBV20-1; D: -; CDR3: CSAESFSVSYEQYF; DNA: TGCAGTGCTGAGTCTTTTTCAGTTTCCTACGAGCAGTACTTC
J: TRBJ2-1; size: -; V: TRBV6-5; D: -; CDR3: CASRQHTRYMFF; DNA: TGTGCCAGCAGACAACATACACGGTATATGTTCTTC
J: TRBJ2-1; size: -; V: TRBV4-3; D: TRBD2; CDR3: CASSHTGGGGSYNEQFF; DNA: TGCGCCAGCAGCCACACTGGCGGGGGGGGCTCCTACAATGAGCAGTTCTTC
J: TRBJ1-2; size: -; V: TRBV20-1; D: -; CDR3: CSASGGVGYGYTF; DNA: TGCAGTGCTAGCGGGGGCGTGGGCTATGGCTACACCTTC
J: TRBJ2-3; size: -; V: TRBV7-2; D: -; CDR3: CASSLGAGWTTDTQYF; DNA: TGTGCCAGCAGCTTAGGGGCAGGGTGGACCACAGATACGCAGTATTTT
J: TRBJ2-1; size: -; V: TRBV20-1; D: TRBD2; CDR3: CSARDQLPQGGAHEQFF; DNA: TGCAGTGCTAGAGACCAGCTACCTCAGGGAGGGGCACATGAGCAGTTCTTC
J: TRBJ2-5; size: few; V: TRBV29-1; D: TRBD1; CDR3: CSGRDRGIAETQYF; DNA: TGCAGCGGGCGGGACAGGGGCATTGCAGAGACCCAGTACTTC
J: TRBJ1-6; size: -; V: TRBV27; D: -; CDR3: CASSVVAPTILSPLHF; DNA: TGTGCCAGCAGTGTTGTAGCCCCCACAATTTTGTCACCCCTCCACTTT
J: TRBJ1-2; size: -; V: TRBV20-1; D: -; CDR3: CSARDAGSNYGYTF; DNA: TGCAGTGCTAGAGATGCGGGTTCTAACTATGGCTACACCTTC
J: TRBJ2-5; size: -; V: TRBV20-1; D: -; CDR3: CSASKGSQETQYF; DNA: TGCAGTGCTAGCAAGGGGTCCCAAGAGACCCAGTACTTC
J: TRBJ1-2; size: -; V: TRBV10-3; D: -; CDR3: CAISVQGGRSNYGYTF; DNA: TGTGCCATCTCGGTACAGGGAGGACGATCGAACTATGGCTACACCTTC
J: TRBJ2-5; size: -; V: TRBV4-3; D: TRBD1; CDR3: CASSGTGGFGETQYF; DNA: TGCGCCAGCAGCGGGACAGGGGGCTTCGGAGAGACCCAGTACTTC
J: TRBJ1-5; size: few; V: TRBV6-2/TRBV6-3; D: -; CDR3: CASRSNNRMSWQPQHF; DNA: TGTGCCAGCAGATCCAACAACAGGATGTCTTGGCAGCCCCAGCATTTT
J: TRBJ2-7; size: -; V: TRBV5-1; D: -; CDR3: CASSLAGTGFSYEQYF; DNA: TGCGCCAGCAGCTTGGCCGGGACGGGTTTCTCCTACGAGCAGTACTTC
J: TRBJ2-7; size: few; V: TRBV12-3/TRBV12-4; D: -; CDR3: CASSPQGWVEQYF; DNA: TGTGCCAGCAGCCCCCAGGGATGGGTCGAGCAGTACTTC
J: TRBJ2-7; size: -; V: TRBV28; D: -; CDR3: CASYQGYEQYF; DNA: TGTGCCAGCTACCAGGGTTACGAGCAGTACTTC
J: TRBJ1-6; size: -; V: TRBV7-9; D: TRBD1; CDR3: CASIPGQGNSPLHF; DNA: TGTGCCAGCATCCCGGGACAGGGTAATTCACCCCTCCACTTT
J: TRBJ2-4; size: -; V: TRBV11-1; D: TRBD1; CDR3: CASSLFSRDRVSNVAKNIQYF; DNA: TGTGCCAGCAGCTTATTCTCCCGGGACAGGGTATCCAACGTAGCCAAAAACATTCAGTACTTC
J: TRBJ2-7; size: -; V: TRBV12-3/TRBV12-4; D: TRBD2; CDR3: CASSHPPGLAGNEQYF; DNA: TGTGCCAGCAGTCACCCACCGGGACTAGCCGGCAATGAGCAGTACTTC
J: TRBJ2-3; size: few; V: TRBV7-2; D: -; CDR3: CASSYSAGDGDTQYF; DNA: TGTGCCAGCAGCTACTCGGCAGGGGACGGAGATACGCAGTATTTT
J: TRBJ2-1; size: -; V: TRBV19; D: -; CDR3: CASSMMVDNEQFF; DNA: TGTGCCAGTAGTATGATGGTTGACAATGAGCAGTTCTTC
J: TRBJ2-3; size: few; V: TRBV6-5; D: TRBD1; CDR3: CASRGTGGFTDTQYF; DNA: TGTGCCAGCAGGGGGACAGGGGGTTTCACAGATACGCAGTATTTT
J: TRBJ2-1; size: -; V: TRBV3-1; D: TRBD1; CDR3: CASSQDLRQGRGNEQFF; DNA: TGTGCCAGCAGCCAAGATCTACGACAGGGTAGGGGCAATGAGCAGTTCTTC
J: TRBJ2-3; size: -; V: TRBV9; D: TRBD2; CDR3: CASRNVAGGRDTQYF; DNA: TGTGCCAGCAGGAATGTAGCGGGGGGGCGAGATACGCAGTATTTT
J: TRBJ2-7; size: -; V: TRBV6-1; D: -; CDR3: CASRDTPGRRNYEQYF; DNA: TGTGCCAGCAGGGATACTCCGGGACGGAGGAACTACGAGCAGTACTTC
J: TRBJ2-5; size: -; V: TRBV11-2; D: -; CDR3: CASSQQTGLRETQYF; DNA: TGTGCCAGCAGCCAACAAACAGGGCTCCGAGAGACCCAGTACTTC
J: TRBJ2-5; size: -; V: TRBV5-6; D: -; CDR3: CASSFTGRQTQYF; DNA: TGTGCCAGCAGCTTCACAGGGAGACAGACCCAGTACTTC
J: TRBJ1-2; size: -; V: TRBV2; D: TRBD1; CDR3: CASSARRGWTGNGYTF; DNA: TGTGCCAGCAGTGCGCGAAGGGGTTGGACAGGGAATGGCTACACCTTC
J: TRBJ2-3; size: -; V: TRBV5-6; D: TRBD2; CDR3: CASSPGLAAYLDTQYF; DNA: TGTGCCAGCAGCCCGGGACTAGCGGCCTACTTAGATACGCAGTATTTT
J: TRBJ2-5; size: -; V: TRBV10-2; D: -; CDR3: CASSGRQGETQYF; DNA: TGCGCCAGCAGTGGTCGTCAGGGAGAGACCCAGTACTTC
J: TRBJ2-7; size: few; V: TRBV4-1; D: -; CDR3: CASSQDPPTGLNEQYF; DNA: TGCGCCAGCAGCCAAGACCCCCCCACAGGGTTGAACGAGCAGTACTTC
J: TRBJ1-2; size: -; V: TRBV10-3; D: TRBD1; CDR3: CAISERDRANYGYTF; DNA: TGTGCCATCAGTGAGCGGGACAGAGCTAACTATGGCTACACCTTC
J: TRBJ2-7; size: -; V: TRBV6-5; D: -; CDR3: CASSYSTPHEQYF; DNA: TGTGCCAGCAGTTACTCGACGCCACACGAGCAGTACTTC
J: TRBJ2-7; size: -; V: TRBV29-1; D: TRBD2; CDR3: CSVVQSSGYEQYF; DNA: TGCAGCGTTGTTCAGTCTAGCGGATACGAGCAGTACTTC
J: TRBJ1-1; size: -; V: TRBV20-1; D: -; CDR3: CSARTTGAGGTEAFF; DNA: TGCAGTGCTCGGACGACGGGGGCAGGCGGGACTGAAGCTTTCTTT
J: TRBJ1-2; size: few; V: TRBV29-1; D: TRBD1; CDR3: CSARTGTGGDYGYTF; DNA: TGCAGCGCCAGGACCGGGACAGGGGGAGACTATGGCTACACCTTC
J: TRBJ1-5; size: -; V: TRBV20-1; D: -; CDR3: CSARVGRVNQPQHF; DNA: TGCAGTGCTAGAGTAGGCCGGGTAAATCAGCCCCAGCATTTT
J: TRBJ2-3; size: -; V: TRBV27; D: TRBD2; CDR3: CASSSPLGSSGTDTQYF; DNA: TGTGCCAGCAGCTCCCCCCTTGGGTCTAGCGGAACAGATACGCAGTATTTT
J: TRBJ2-4; size: many; V: TRBV4-3; D: -; CDR3: CASSQDVGTTKNIQYF; DNA: TGCGCCAGCAGCCAAGATGTCGGAACAACCAAAAACATTCAGTACTTC
J: TRBJ2-1; size: -; V: TRBV10-1; D: TRBD2; CDR3: CASSRAGDIQETQFF; DNA: TGCGCCAGCAGCCGTGCGGGGGATATCCAAGAGACCCAGTTCTTC
J: TRBJ2-3; size: many; V: TRBV4-1; D: -; CDR3: CASSQEPTDTQYF; DNA: TGCGCCAGCAGCCAAGAACCCACAGATACGCAGTATTTT
J: TRBJ2-3; size: -; V: TRBV3-1; D: -; CDR3: CASSLHQVLGGRTDTQYF; DNA: TGTGCCAGCAGCCTACACCAAGTGCTGGGGGGGCGCACAGATACGCAGTATTTT
J: TRBJ2-5; size: few; V: TRBV4-2; D: -; CDR3: CASGHETQYF; DNA: TGTGCCTCGGGGCACGAGACCCAGTACTTC
J: TRBJ2-3; size: few; V: TRBV27; D: -; CDR3: CASSLYQVPDTQYF; DNA: TGTGCCAGCAGTTTATACCAGGTTCCAGATACGCAGTATTTT
J: TRBJ1-2; size: -; V: TRBV25-1; D: TRBD1; CDR3: CASSARGSYGYTF; DNA: TGTGCCAGCAGCGCCAGGGGGAGCTATGGCTACACCTTC
J: TRBJ2-5; size: -; V: TRBV6-6; D: TRBD2; CDR3: CASGQAGPETQYF; DNA: TGTGCCAGCGGCCAAGCGGGGCCCGAGACCCAGTACTTC
J: TRBJ1-1; size: few; V: TRBV4-1; D: -; CDR3: CASSQYARPTEAFF; DNA: TGCGCCAGCAGCCAATATGCGAGGCCCACTGAAGCTTTCTTT
J: TRBJ1-4; size: -; V: TRBV20-1; D: TRBD1; CDR3: CSARPLRDRVNEKLFF; DNA: TGCAGTGCTAGACCCCTCAGGGACAGGGTTAATGAAAAACTGTTTTTT